The 21 T cell receptor beta chains given below trace back to one sample, sequenced in a study of CD8+CD57+ T cells in acquired aplastic anemia. The sequenced patients had an expansion of CD8+CD57+ cells seen by flow cytometry. TCR beta VDJ and CDR3 profiles were obtained from a genomic DNA template. TCRdb called the reads again in MiXCR, with one record for every CDR3 protein. The profile shows under 350,000 distinct CDR3 sequences, under 60% of them singletons. Sequencing input: sorted CD4+, CD8+, or CD8+CD57+ T cells (not recorded which) from PBMCs. The receptors here all came from a human donor with aplastic anemia.

This clonotype was found many times. The gene calls are TRBV5-1 and TRBJ1-6; D possibly corresponds to TRBD1 (5 bases). Per germline, CDR1 SGHRS and CDR2 YFSETQ. Trimming pared 4 bases from V and 4 bases from J, leaving 12 bases between. The length of the CDR3 is 15 residues. The CDR3 DNA reads TGCGCCAGCAGCCCCTCCGCAGGGTATAATTCACCCCTCCACTTT. Translating it yields CASSPSAGYNSPLHF. Based on the CDR3 plus reference TRBV5-1 and TRBJ1-6, the full variable domain is KAGVTQTPRYLIKTRGQQVTLSCSPISGHRSVSWYQQTPGQGLQFLFEYFSETQRNKGNFPGRFSGRQFSNSRSEMNVSTLELGDSALYLCASSPSAGYNSPLHFGNGTRLTVT.

At least ten counts were recorded for this clonotype. The chain carries TRBV3-1 and TRBJ2-7; D is perhaps TRBD2 (5 bases). Germline loops: CDR1 LGHDT, CDR2 YNNKEL (reference sequence). V lost 4 bases and J lost 9, with 13 bases in between. The CDR3 spans 12 residues. The CDR3 sequence is CASSLEGGWQYF. The DNA of the CDR3 is TGTGCCAGCAGCCTTGAAGGCGGGTGGCAGTACTTC.

The chain recombines TRBV5-1 with TRBJ2-6; 9 bases line up with TRBD1. The V and J ends lost 0 bases and 4 bases, in that order; junction bases with no gene match: 2. Germline-derived CDR1 and CDR2 are SGHRS and YFSETQ. The CDR3 totals 16 residues. DNA for the CDR3: TGCGCCAGCAGCTTGGCACAGGGGGCCGGGGCCAACGTCCTGACTTTC. It encodes CASSLAQGAGANVLTF.

V usage is TRBV5-1 and J usage is TRBJ2-3; 11 nucleotides agree with TRBD2. J was trimmed by 6 bases and V by 1 base; bases with no gene match: 10. Germline V CDR1 and CDR2: SGHRS, YFSETQ. This CDR3 has 17 amino acids. The CDR3 region is CASSLSSGGAGSDTQYF. The CDR3 DNA reads TGCGCCAGCAGCTTGAGTAGCGGGGGGGCCGGAAGTGATACGCAGTATTTT.

The chain couples TRBV2 to TRBJ2-2; 7 bases are a match to TRBD1. This CDR3 comprises 16 residues. CDR1 SNHLY and CDR2 FYNNEI come from the germline V gene. The J segment lost 0 bases and the V segment lost 6 bases, leaving 7 bases of the junction unmatched. The CDR3 loop reads CASSSPGQSNTGELFF. Written as DNA, the CDR3 is TGTGCCAGCAGCAGCCCGGGACAGTCGAACACCGGGGAGCTGTTTTTT.

This clonotype was recorded once. A read error is likely, as this CDR3 ends without the conserved phenylalanine or tryptophan. The J gene is TRBJ2-5, the V gene TRBV7-8; 9 nucleotides match TRBD1. The CDR3 totals 15 residues. With 3 bases clipped from V and 5 bases from J, the junction kept 7 bases outside the gene matches. Germline lookup yields CDR1 SGHVS and CDR2 FQNEAQ. CDR3 in amino acids: CASSLGTGSRETQYS. The CDR3 coding sequence is TGTGCCAGCAGCTTGGGGACAGGGAGTCGGGAGACCCAGTACTCC.

There are many counts of this clonotype. The rearrangement joins TRBV20-1 to TRBJ2-1; 8 bases line up with TRBD2. V trimming: 2 bases; J trimming: 5 bases; junction bases outside the gene matches: 2. Germline V gene data show CDR1 as DFQATT and CDR2 as SNEGSKA (reference sequence). The CDR3 runs 13 residues. CDR3 loop: CSARSGGNNEQFF. In DNA, the CDR3 is TGCAGTGCTAGAAGCGGGGGCAACAATGAGCAGTTCTTC.

Many counts were recorded for this clonotype. The J gene is TRBJ1-1, the V gene TRBV6-6; D may be TRBD1 (5 bases). The V end was cut by 6 bases, the J end by 3 bases, with 20 bases between. Germline CDR1 MNHNY, CDR2 SVGAGI (reference sequence). There are 16 residues in the CDR3. The CDR3 here is CASSHKGRGWDTEAFF. For the CDR3, the DNA is TGTGCCAGCAGCCACAAGGGGAGGGGCTGGGACACTGAAGCTTTCTTT.

This chain links TRBV15 with TRBJ2-1; 7 nucleotides agree with TRBD2. Trimming cost V 4 bases and J 15 bases; bases outside gene matches: 15. Per the germline V gene, CDR1 is LNHNV and CDR2 is YYDKDF (reference sequence). This CDR3 spans 14 amino acids. The CDR3 is CATSNLADYNERFF. The DNA for the CDR3 is TGTGCCACCAGCAATCTAGCGGACTACAATGAACGGTTCTTC.

This clonotype occurred many times. The chain combines TRBV20-1 with TRBJ1-1, with unresolved D. The V gene lost 3 bases and the J gene lost 8 bases, with 10 bases spanning the gap. This CDR3 comprises 11 residues. The germline V gene has CDR1 DFQATT and CDR2 SNEGSKA (reference sequence). The CDR3 protein is CSASSSTEAFF. The DNA of the CDR3 is TGCAGTGCTAGCTCCTCGACAGAAGCTTTCTTT.

This clonotype was detected only a few times. The V call is TRBV9, the J call TRBJ2-3; D gene ambiguous. Trimming took off 3 bases at V and 7 bases at J, with 3 bases between the two ends. This CDR3 has 10 residues. CDR1 SGDLS and CDR2 YYNGEE come from the germline V gene. The CDR3, as DNA: TGTGCCAGCAGCGACAATACGCAGTATTTT. Translating it yields CASSDNTQYF.

This clonotype was seen a handful of times. The V and J genes are TRBV24-1 and TRBJ1-2; 9 bases are shared with TRBD1. V was clipped by 4 bases and J by 7 bases; unmatched bases: 6. The CDR3 sequence is 14 residues long. Germline V gives CDR1 KGHDR, CDR2 SFDVKD. CDR3 nucleotides: TGTGCCACCAGTGACTGGGACAGGGCTGTTGGCTACACCTTC. Translation: CATSDWDRAVGYTF.

The chain has TRBV7-9 and TRBJ2-7; D uncertain. Germline loops: CDR1 SEHNR, CDR2 FQNEAQ (reference sequence). CDR3 length: 14 amino acids. V lost 2 bases to trimming and J lost 5 bases, with 13 bases between them. As DNA, the CDR3 is TGTGCCAGCAGCTTAAGAGACCTATCGGACGAGCAGTACTTC. It yields the protein CASSLRDLSDEQYF.

V is TRBV6-5 and J is TRBJ2-5, with 9 positions matching TRBD1. The V gene end was trimmed by 7 bases and the J gene end by 3 bases; junction bases not matched to a gene: 6. CDR1 MNHEY and CDR2 SVGAGI come from the germline V gene. The CDR3 is 14 amino acids. As DNA, the CDR3 is TGTGCCAGCAATCACCGACAGGGGGAAGAGACCCAGTACTTC. It specifies CASNHRQGEETQYF.

The chain employs TRBV2 and TRBJ2-5; tentative D call: TRBD1 (5 bases). Germline CDR1 is SNHLY and CDR2 is FYNNEI. V lost 6 bases to trimming and J lost 2 bases, with 10 bases between them. The CDR3 contains 13 residues. The CDR3 loop reads CASSETEQETQYF. CDR3 coding DNA: TGTGCCAGCAGCGAGACAGAACAAGAGACCCAGTACTTC. The full variable domain, with the rest looked up from reference TRBV2 and TRBJ2-5, is EPEVTQTPSHQVTQMGQEVILRCVPISNHLYFYWYRQILGQKVEFLVSFYNNEISEKSEIFDDQFSVERPDGSNFTLKIRSTKLEDSAMYFCASSETEQETQYFGPGTRLLVL.

The rearrangement uses TRBV10-3 and TRBJ1-1, with D possibly being TRBD1 (6 bases). The V gene lost 10 bases and the J gene lost 3 bases, with 15 bases spanning the gap. Germline CDR1 is ENHRY and CDR2 is SYGVKD. This CDR3 spans 13 amino acids. The CDR3 region has the DNA TGTGCCAGGGTACAGGGTATGTACACTGAAGCTTTCTTT. Amino acids: CARVQGMYTEAFF.

The chain carries TRBV19 and TRBJ2-7; D remains unclear. The CDR3 is 14 residues long. The germline gives CDR1 LNHDA, CDR2 SQIVND (reference sequence). V was pared by 1 base and J by 2 bases, with 9 bases between. CDR3 amino acids: CASSIGLSAYEQYF. CDR3 sequence (DNA): TGTGCCAGTAGTATAGGGCTGTCGGCCTACGAGCAGTACTTC.

This clonotype was observed a few times. The J gene is TRBJ2-7, the V gene TRBV4-3; D possibly corresponds to TRBD2 (6 bases). This CDR3 contains 14 residues. Germline CDR1 LGHNA, CDR2 YSLEER. The ends were cut back, 3 bases at V and 1 base at J, with 10 bases in the middle. CDR3 DNA: TGCGCCAGCAGCCAGGGACGGGAGTCCTACGAGCAGTACTTC. It yields the protein CASSQGRESYEQYF.

This clonotype has a count of ten or more. The chain joins TRBV6-5 to TRBJ1-4; D unclear. This CDR3 spans 16 amino acids. Germline lookup yields CDR1 MNHEY and CDR2 SVGAGI. The V gene lost 6 bases and the J gene lost 0 bases, with 14 bases spanning the gap. CDR3 amino acids: CASRPKNYATNEKLFF. CDR3 bases: TGTGCCAGCAGGCCGAAGAACTATGCAACTAATGAAAAACTGTTTTTT.

This chain joins TRBV29-1 and TRBJ2-3, with 9 bases lining up with TRBD1. V shed 1 base and J 0 bases; nucleotides not matched to a gene: 2. The CDR3 sequence is 15 residues long. The germline CDR1 and CDR2 sequences are SQVTM and ANQGSEA. CDR3 nucleotides: TGCAGCGTTGAAGGGACAGGGGAGAGCACAGATACGCAGTATTTT. Protein sequence: CSVEGTGESTDTQYF.

This clonotype was seen at least ten times. This chain uses TRBV4-1 with TRBJ2-7; 8 nucleotides agree with TRBD1. CDR3 length: 16 residues. V shed 3 bases, J shed 0 bases, and the junction held 7 bases outside the gene matches. In germline, CDR1 is MGHRA, CDR2 YSYEKL. The CDR3 region is CASSHGTGTGSYEQYF. The CDR3 coding sequence is TGCGCCAGCAGCCATGGTACCGGGACAGGCTCCTACGAGCAGTACTTC.